These 24 T cell receptor beta chains were all obtained from the same sample, sequenced in a study of T cell responses to AZD1222 COVID-19 vaccine. Sequencing used immunoSEQ multiplex PCR; TCRdb keeps in-frame clones, though not all of them. The data show just under 150,000 clones, with approximately 89% seen just once and around 1.5% held by the top ten. The source material was peripheral blood, sampled 28 days after the second AZD1222 dose. These receptors all come from an adult who received the AZD1222 COVID-19 vaccine.

The chain couples TRBV13 to TRBJ1-4; 10 bases are a match to TRBD1. The CDR3 is 20 residues long. Germline values: CDR1 PRHDT, CDR2 FYEKMQ (reference sequence). The J segment lost 0 bases and the V segment lost 5 bases, leaving 15 bases of the junction unmatched. CDR3 nucleotides: TGTGCCAGCAGCCCCCAGGGCGGGACAGGGGAAGGAGCAACTAATGAAAAACTGTTTTTT. It codes for CASSPQGGTGEGATNEKLFF.

This clone appeared a single time. This sequence joins TRBV19 and TRBJ2-2; 8 bases agree with TRBD2. V lost 3 bases and J lost 5; bases outside the gene matches: 20. Per germline, CDR1 LNHDA and CDR2 SQIVND (reference sequence). The CDR3 covers 20 residues. The CDR3 nucleotides read TGTGCCAGTAGTATGCCCCCAGGAAGGAAAGCGGGAGAGAGAACCGGGGAGCTGTTTTTT. As protein: CASSMPPGRKAGERTGELFF. The variable domain in full, with the rest retrieved from reference TRBV19 and TRBJ2-2, is DGGITQSPKYLFRKEGQNVTLSCEQNLNHDAMYWYRQDPGQGLRLIYYSQIVNDFQKGDIAEGYSVSREKKESFPLTVTSAQKNPTAFYLCASSMPPGRKAGERTGELFFGEGSRLTVL.

This sequence joins TRBV30 and TRBJ1-1; 10 bases line up with TRBD1. The CDR3 has 15 amino acids. The germline V gene has CDR1 GTSNPN and CDR2 SVGIG (reference sequence). J lost 4 bases, V lost 1 base, and 6 bases had no gene match. The CDR3 nucleotides read TGTGCCTGGAGTGCTCCGGGACAGGGGACCACTGAAGCTTTCTTT. It translates to CAWSAPGQGTTEAFF.

The chain carries TRBV30 and TRBJ2-1; D tentatively fits TRBD1 or TRBD2 (5 bases each). The CDR3 covers 14 residues. Germline loops: CDR1 GTSNPN, CDR2 SVGIG (reference sequence). The V end lost 2 bases, the J end lost 6 bases, and 14 bases lay between the germline ends. CDR3 DNA: TGTGCCTGGAGTACGGGGCTCCGGGTCAATGAGCAGTTCTTC. Translated, it gives CAWSTGLRVNEQFF.

The chain couples TRBV7-8 to TRBJ1-4, with D possibly matching TRBD1 (5 bases). V was pared by 5 bases and J by 10 bases, with 23 bases between. Germline V gene lookup returns CDR1 SGHVS and CDR2 FQNEAQ. The CDR3 length is 16 residues. The CDR3 reads CASSPTAVLTRGKLFF. The CDR3 DNA is TGTGCCAGCAGCCCCACCGCGGTCTTAACGAGGGGAAAACTGTTTTTT.

The rearrangement joins TRBV19 to TRBJ1-5; a possible D gene is TRBD1 (6 bases). Germline V gene sequence: CDR1 LNHDA, CDR2 SQIVND (reference sequence). V shed 3 bases and J shed 3 bases, with 15 bases lying between them. CDR3 size: 16 residues. The CDR3 reads CASSMYSQGPNQPQHF. The CDR3 coding sequence is TGTGCCAGTAGTATGTACTCACAGGGACCCAATCAGCCCCAGCATTTT.

The rearrangement links TRBV30 to TRBJ2-3; 7 bases match TRBD2. The germline CDR1 and CDR2 sequences are GTSNPN and SVGIG (reference sequence). Germline trimming cut 5 bases from V and 6 bases from J; bases unmatched to any gene: 8. This CDR3 contains 13 residues. Here the CDR3 DNA reads TGTGCCTGGGGGACGGGAGGCGAGGATACGCAGTATTTT. This translates into CAWGTGGEDTQYF. The full variable domain, with the rest looked up from reference TRBV30 and TRBJ2-3, is SQTIHQWPATLVQPVGSPLSLECTVEGTSNPNLYWYRQAAGRGLQLLFYSVGIGQISSEVPQNLSASRPQDRQFILSSKKLLLSDSGFYLCAWGTGGEDTQYFGPGTRLTVL.

V is TRBV15 and J is TRBJ1-6, with D uncertain. There are 17 residues in the CDR3. The V and J ends lost 2 bases and 7 bases respectively, with 18 bases between them. Germline values: CDR1 LNHNV, CDR2 YYDKDF (reference sequence). The CDR3 spells CATSRPQTGLGNSPLHF. DNA for the CDR3: TGTGCCACCAGCAGACCCCAAACCGGGCTAGGGAATTCACCCCTCCACTTT.

The gene calls are TRBV28 and TRBJ1-6; 10 bases fit TRBD1. The CDR3 totals 15 residues. J was trimmed by 10 bases and V by 5 bases; bases with no gene match: 8. Germline V gene data show CDR1 as MDHEN and CDR2 as SYDVKM. CDR3 in amino acids: CASSPPGQGTSPLHF. Written as DNA, the CDR3 is TGTGCCAGCAGTCCACCGGGACAGGGGACCTCACCCCTCCACTTT.

This sequence joins TRBV28 and TRBJ1-1, with D uncertain. The germline CDR1 and CDR2 sequences are MDHEN and SYDVKM. Trimming stripped 5 bases from V and 0 bases from J, with 7 bases between. The CDR3 totals 13 residues. CDR3 nucleotide sequence: TGTGCCAGCAGTGACCTAGTGAACACTGAAGCTTTCTTT. Its protein is CASSDLVNTEAFF.

The chain recombines TRBV7-8 with TRBJ1-4; 9 bases agree with TRBD1. The CDR3 is 14 residues long. Looked up from germline, CDR1 is SGHVS and CDR2 is FQNEAQ. V lost 5 bases to trimming and J lost 8 bases; unmatched junction nucleotides: 6. The CDR3 nucleotides are TGTGCCAGCAGCCAGGGACAGGGAAGGGAAAAACTGTTTTTT. Amino acids: CASSQGQGREKLFF.

Only a few counts were recorded for this clone. V and J are TRBV25-1 and TRBJ1-2, with a possible D match to TRBD1 (5 bases). This CDR3 has 13 amino acids. The germline V and J ends were trimmed by 6 bases and 3 bases, with 11 bases remaining between them. The germline CDR1 and CDR2 sequences are MGHDK and SYGVNS. CDR3 sequence reads: CASSAGMDYGYTF. The CDR3 nucleotides read TGTGCCAGCAGCGCAGGGATGGACTATGGCTACACCTTC.

The J gene is TRBJ2-2, the V gene TRBV27; 9 bases fit TRBD1. The CDR3 has 17 amino acids. Trimming cost V 7 bases and J 0 bases; bases outside gene matches: 9. Germline loops: CDR1 MNHEY, CDR2 SMNVEV (reference sequence). This CDR3 reads CASTDQGQGANTGELFF. The CDR3 DNA reads as TGTGCCAGCACAGATCAGGGACAGGGCGCGAACACCGGGGAGCTGTTTTTT.

The V call is TRBV5-1, the J call TRBJ1-1; D gene uncertain. V was clipped by 4 bases and J by 1 base, with 17 bases between them. This CDR3 has 16 residues. Germline lookup yields CDR1 SGHRS and CDR2 YFSETQ. Here the CDR3 reads CASSIGRTQRNTEAFF. The CDR3, as DNA: TGCGCCAGCAGCATCGGACGGACGCAAAGGAACACTGAAGCTTTCTTT.

The chain has TRBV29-1 and TRBJ1-2, with D possibly TRBD1 on 6 matching bases. Germline V gene lookup returns CDR1 SQVTM and CDR2 ANQGSEA. This CDR3 region has 14 residues. V lost 2 bases and J lost 4, with 14 bases in between. CDR3 loop: CSVETGEGVYGYTF. The CDR3, as DNA: TGCAGCGTTGAAACTGGAGAGGGGGTCTATGGCTACACCTTC.

This clone turned up a few times. J is TRBJ1-6 and V is TRBV5-4; 7 bases fit TRBD1. Trimming removed 0 bases from V and 7 bases from J; junction bases left unmatched: 10. Germline-derived CDR1 and CDR2 are SGHNT and YYREEE (reference sequence). The CDR3 has 17 amino acids. CDR3 DNA: TGTGCCAGCAGCTTGGGGGACTCCCACAGGGGAAATTCACCCCTCCACTTT. Its protein product is CASSLGDSHRGNSPLHF.

The J gene is TRBJ1-1, the V gene TRBV7-9; 10 bases line up with TRBD1. Germline-derived CDR1 and CDR2 are SEHNR and FQNEAQ (reference sequence). This CDR3 has 15 residues. V lost 5 bases to trimming and J lost 6 bases; unmatched junction nucleotides: 9. This CDR3 is CASSPGDRGSAEAFF. CDR3 bases: TGTGCCAGCAGCCCGGGGGACAGGGGTTCGGCTGAAGCTTTCTTT.

J is TRBJ1-2 and V is TRBV28; D is possibly TRBD1 (5 bases). This CDR3 is 13 amino acids long. The germline CDR1 and CDR2 sequences are MDHEN and SYDVKM. The V end was cut by 6 bases, the J end by 4 bases, with 12 bases between. The CDR3 reads CASRSGPGYGYTF. The CDR3 coding sequence is TGTGCCAGCAGATCGGGACCGGGCTATGGCTACACCTTC.

The chain combines TRBV30 with TRBJ1-5; 9 nucleotides align to TRBD1. With V trimmed by 2 bases and J by 7 bases, 6 bases remained unmatched. This CDR3 has 14 residues. From germline, CDR1 is GTSNPN and CDR2 SVGIG (reference sequence). The CDR3 loop is CAWSMDRGRQPQHF. In DNA form, the CDR3 reads TGTGCCTGGAGTATGGACAGGGGACGCCAGCCCCAGCATTTT.

J is TRBJ1-3 and V is TRBV2; the D gene is possibly TRBD1 (5 bases). CDR3 size: 15 residues. Trimming stripped 4 bases from V and 2 bases from J, with 12 bases between. Germline V lookup: CDR1 SNHLY, CDR2 FYNNEI. CDR3 in amino acids: CASSVASTAGNTIYF. The CDR3 nucleotides are TGTGCCAGCAGTGTGGCTTCGACAGCTGGAAACACCATATATTTT. Full variable domain (remainder filled in from reference TRBV2 and TRBJ1-3): EPEVTQTPSHQVTQMGQEVILRCVPISNHLYFYWYRQILGQKVEFLVSFYNNEISEKSEIFDDQFSVERPDGSNFTLKIRSTKLEDSAMYFCASSVASTAGNTIYFGEGSWLTVV.

This chain uses TRBV6-4 with TRBJ2-1; 8 bases agree with TRBD2. V shed 4 bases and J 6 bases; nucleotides not matched to a gene: 8. Germline CDR1 MRHNA, CDR2 SNTAGT. CDR3 length equals 15 residues. The chain's CDR3 is CASSVQAGAGNEQFF. CDR3 coding DNA: TGTGCCAGCAGTGTGCAAGCGGGAGCGGGCAATGAGCAGTTCTTC.

The rearrangement uses TRBV5-6 and TRBJ1-1; D ambiguous. V lost 3 bases and J 12 bases, leaving 21 bases between the germline ends. The CDR3 extends over 14 amino acids. Looked up from germline, CDR1 is SGHDT and CDR2 is YYEEEE. The CDR3 nucleotides read TGTGCCAGCAGCTCGGGTTATCGTTCCGGTAGGACTTTCTTT. It is translated as CASSSGYRSGRTFF.

The genes are TRBV4-2 and TRBJ1-5; TRBD1 is a possible D gene (5 bases). The CDR3 sequence is 17 residues long. Per germline, CDR1 LGHNA and CDR2 YNFKEQ. Trimming cost V 1 base and J 2 bases, with 15 bases left between them. The CDR3 DNA reads as TGTGCCAGCAGCCAAGGGCAGGGCGAAAGGGGCAATCAGCCCCAGCATTTT. It is translated as CASSQGQGERGNQPQHF.

This chain joins TRBV7-9 and TRBJ1-1; D remains unclear. The CDR3 consists of 14 residues. Germline V gene data show CDR1 as SEHNR and CDR2 as FQNEAQ (reference sequence). Trimming took off 1 base at V and 1 base at J, with 7 bases between the two ends. CDR3 DNA sequence: TGTGCCAGCAGCTTAGGATGGCCGAACACTGAAGCTTTCTTT. Translating it yields CASSLGWPNTEAFF.